The 2 T cell receptor beta chains listed next were all sequenced from one sample in a study of PD-1 blockade in classical Hodgkin lymphoma. All trial patients relapsed after autologous stem cell transplantation. The method was immunoSEQ multiplex PCR; TCRdb's version includes in-frame clones alone and lacks a portion of them. This sample yields tens of thousands of clones, of which about 93% are seen a single time; about 8% belongs to the top ten. The starting material was peripheral blood mononuclear cells (PBMCs), obtained at baseline. These receptors were collected from a human donor with classical Hodgkin lymphoma.

V and J are TRBV19 and TRBJ2-7, with D possibly matching TRBD1 (6 bases). The CDR3 is made up of 14 amino acids. Trimming shortened V by 3 bases and J by 3 bases, and 12 bases separated the two germline ends. The V gene's germline CDR1 is LNHDA and CDR2 SQIVND (reference sequence). This CDR3 reads CASSILGAVYEQYF. The CDR3 bases are TGTGCCAGTAGTATCCTGGGGGCGGTCTACGAGCAGTACTTC.

The CDR3 is CASSDHFTQHTSTDTQYF. CDR3 DNA: TGTGCCAGCAGTGATCATTTTACTCAGCACACTAGCACAGATACGCAGTATTTT. The V and J genes are TRBV2 and TRBJ2-3; the D is unclear. The germline CDR1 and CDR2 sequences are SNHLY and FYNNEI. Trimming removed 3 bases at V and 0 bases at J, with 19 bases between. There are 18 residues in the CDR3. The full variable domain, rest sourced from reference TRBV2 and TRBJ2-3, is EPEVTQTPSHQVTQMGQEVILRCVPISNHLYFYWYRQILGQKVEFLVSFYNNEISEKSEIFDDQFSVERPDGSNFTLKIRSTKLEDSAMYFCASSDHFTQHTSTDTQYFGPGTRLTVL.